Listed below are T cell receptor beta chains from one sample, sequenced in a study of identifying expanded T cells in peripheral blood. Data came from immunoSEQ multiplex PCR; TCRdb stores just in-frame clones and leaves some out. The sample consists of about 91,000 clones, 88% of them appearing once. The sequenced sample was blood. The receptor set was obtained from a person aged 18-70 years in good health. Each CDR3 is given with its conserved first and last residue. A D gene is named only where the DNA matches it firmly. Size is stated for part of the rows, as once, few or many counts, or as a class when the clone is expanded.

DNA	CDR3	D	V	J	size
TGTGCCTGTACGGACAGGGGGCGGGGAGGTTCACCCCTCCACTTT	CACTDRGRGGSPLHF	TRBD1	TRBV30	TRBJ1-6	once
TGTGCCAGCAGTCCGGACAGCATCACAGATACGCAGTATTTT	CASSPDSITDTQYF	-	TRBV6-4	TRBJ2-3	-
TGTGCCAGCAGCGAAGAGGGGGGGCAGACCCAGTACTTC	CASSEEGGQTQYF	-	TRBV7-7	TRBJ2-5	-
TGTGCCAGCAGGGGGGGACCGCCGGGCCGCGACGAAAAACTGTTTTTT	CASRGGPPGRDEKLFF	-	TRBV7-9	TRBJ1-4	-
TGTGCCAGCAGCAAGACCAGGAGCGGGGGGGAGACCCAGTACTTC	CASSKTRSGGETQYF	TRBD2	TRBV7-2	TRBJ2-5	-
TGTGCCAGCAGTTCCGGGACTACGGAGACCCAGTACTTC	CASSSGTTETQYF	TRBD2	TRBV28	TRBJ2-5	-
TGTGCCAGCAGCTTTGCGGGTCCTAATGAAAAACTGTTTTTT	CASSFAGPNEKLFF	-	TRBV13	TRBJ1-4	-
TGTGCCATCAACAGCGACAGGAGCTCCTACAATGAGCAGTTCTTC	CAINSDRSSYNEQFF	-	TRBV10-3	TRBJ2-1	-
TGTGCCACCTCAGGAGGAATGGGGTACGAGCAGTACTTC	CATSGGMGYEQYF	-	TRBV6-1	TRBJ2-7	once
TGTGCCAGCAGCGCTCACGGGACTAGCGGCCAAGAGACCCAGTACTTC	CASSAHGTSGQETQYF	TRBD2	TRBV9	TRBJ2-5	-
TGTGCCAGCAGCTTATTGGACGGAGAGCAGTACTTC	CASSLLDGEQYF	-	TRBV7-9	TRBJ2-7	-
TGTGCCAGCAGCGTAGGAGGGGGACACACCCTCTACGAGCAGTACTTC	CASSVGGGHTLYEQYF	-	TRBV9	TRBJ2-7	-
TGTGCCAGCAGCCTCAGGCAAAACAATGAGCAGTTCTTC	CASSLRQNNEQFF	-	TRBV11-2	TRBJ2-1	once
TGTGCCTGGAGTGGACTAGCGGGAGGGCAGTACTTC	CAWSGLAGGQYF	TRBD2	TRBV30	TRBJ2-7	-
TGTGCCAGCAGCTTAGATTACGGGACTGAAGCTTTCTTT	CASSLDYGTEAFF	-	TRBV11-3	TRBJ1-1	-
TGTGCCAGTACTCCTAACCGGGACTACAGCTACGAGCAGTACTTC	CASTPNRDYSYEQYF	TRBD2	TRBV19	TRBJ2-7	-
TGTGCCAGCAGTGCCGGGACCACAGATACGCAGTATTTT	CASSAGTTDTQYF	-	TRBV6-4	TRBJ2-3	-
TGTGCCAGCATACAGCAGGTCGCTTTCTTT	CASIQQVAFF	-	TRBV28	TRBJ1-1	-
TGTGCCAGCAGGGCGAGAGAGCAGGGAGAGGACATTCAGTACTTC	CASRAREQGEDIQYF	-	TRBV5-4	TRBJ2-4	-
TGCGCCAGCAGCTTCGGGGTCTACGAGCAGTACTTC	CASSFGVYEQYF	-	TRBV5-1	TRBJ2-7	-
TGTGCCAGCAGTTCCGGGACATCTTCTTACGAGCAGTACTTC	CASSSGTSSYEQYF	-	TRBV7-9	TRBJ2-7	many
TGCGCCAGCAGCCAAGCGGCAGGGTTTGAAAAACTGTTTTTT	CASSQAAGFEKLFF	-	TRBV4-1	TRBJ1-4	-
TGTGCCAGCAGTCGCTCAGCGGGCCAAGAGACCCAGTACTTC	CASSRSAGQETQYF	-	TRBV7-6	TRBJ2-5	-
TGTGCCAGCAGTTACTCCGCGGGGAATGAGCAGTTCTTC	CASSYSAGNEQFF	-	TRBV6-5	TRBJ2-1	-
TGTGCCAGCAGCCCGGGACTAGCGGGGGGGCAGAGCACAGATACGCAGTATTTT	CASSPGLAGGQSTDTQYF	TRBD2	TRBV7-9	TRBJ2-3	-
TGTGCCAGCAGCCCACAGGGGGAAAGGGAGCAGTTCTTC	CASSPQGEREQFF	TRBD1	TRBV7-3	TRBJ2-1	-